This T cell receptor beta chain was identified in a study of blood T cell repertoires in COVID-19. Study-level background: Sources were T cells, B-cell-depleted T cells, or PBMCs; the material itself was cDNA or gDNA.

Original data processing: Amplification with reference gene primers provided the estimates of nucleated cell counts. Sequencing was performed with immunoSEQ multiplex PCR; in TCRdb, only in-frame clones are kept and a portion is missing. V and J calls and clone size are given by that table; D and trimming were obtained from the DNA. This table holds over 120,000 clones, 60% to 85% found once. The clonotype was recovered from an older woman with acute or convalescent COVID-19. The sequencing input was peripheral blood.

In DNA, the CDR3 is TGCGCCAGCAGCCCCGGGACAGGCACAGATACGCAGTATTTT. Its translation: CASSPGTGTDTQYF. The chain employs TRBV5-1 and TRBJ2-3, with 7 bases matching TRBD1. Trimming took 4 bases from V and 1 from J; bases not matched to a gene: 3. Germline V CDR1 and CDR2: SGHRS, YFSETQ. The CDR3 consists of 14 residues.